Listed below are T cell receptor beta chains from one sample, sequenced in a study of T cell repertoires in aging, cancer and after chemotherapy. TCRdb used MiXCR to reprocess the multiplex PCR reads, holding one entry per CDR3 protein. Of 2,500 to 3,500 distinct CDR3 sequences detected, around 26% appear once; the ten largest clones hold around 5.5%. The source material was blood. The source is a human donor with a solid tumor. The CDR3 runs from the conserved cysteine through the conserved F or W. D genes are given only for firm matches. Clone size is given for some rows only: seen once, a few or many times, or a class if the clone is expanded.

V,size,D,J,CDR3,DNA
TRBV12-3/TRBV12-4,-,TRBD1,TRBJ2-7,CASSSTGQVLSYEQYF,TGTGCCAGCAGTTCTACGGGACAGGTACTCTCCTACGAGCAGTACTTC
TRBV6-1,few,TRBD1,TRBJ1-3,CASSRTGGEGNTIYF,TGTGCCAGCAGTAGAACAGGGGGGGAAGGAAACACCATATATTTT
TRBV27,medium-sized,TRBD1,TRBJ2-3,CASSLEGQGIDTQYF,TGTGCCAGCAGTTTAGAGGGACAGGGGATAGATACGCAGTATTTT
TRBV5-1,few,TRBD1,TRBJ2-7,CASRSGTGYEQYF,TGCGCCAGCAGATCGGGGACAGGCTACGAGCAGTACTTC
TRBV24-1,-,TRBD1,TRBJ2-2,CATSASYRDSNTGELFF,TGTGCCACCAGTGCTTCGTACCGGGACAGCAACACCGGGGAGCTGTTTTTT
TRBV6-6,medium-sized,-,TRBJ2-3,CASSAPGLGTDTQYF,TGTGCCAGCAGTGCACCGGGACTTGGCACAGATACGCAGTATTTT
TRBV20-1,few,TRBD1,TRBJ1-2,CSATTGGWEGYTF,TGCAGTGCTACGACAGGGGGATGGGAGGGCTACACCTTC
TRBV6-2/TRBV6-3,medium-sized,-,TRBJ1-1,CASSYERNTEAFF,TGTGCCAGCAGTTACGAGCGGAACACTGAAGCTTTCTTT
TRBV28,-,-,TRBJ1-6,CASRTQGQNSPLHF,TGTGCCAGCAGAACACAGGGCCAAAATTCACCCCTCCACTTT
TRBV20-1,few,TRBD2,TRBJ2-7,CSARGETSAEQYF,TGCAGTGCTAGAGGGGAGACTAGCGCCGAGCAGTACTTC
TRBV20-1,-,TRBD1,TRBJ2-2,CSARQGATGELFF,TGCAGTGCGAGACAGGGGGCCACCGGGGAGCTGTTTTTT
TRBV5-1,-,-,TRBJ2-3,CASSLGGDTQYF,TGCGCCAGCAGCTTGGGTGGGGATACGCAGTATTTT
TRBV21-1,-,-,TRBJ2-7,CASSPSGGEDEQYF,TGTGCCAGCAGCCCTAGCGGGGGGGAAGACGAGCAGTACTTC
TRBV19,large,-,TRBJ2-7,CASTTSHLGEQYF,TGTGCCAGTACGACATCTCATTTGGGTGAGCAGTACTTC
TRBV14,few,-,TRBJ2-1,CASSPPGLRQYNEQFF,TGTGCCAGCAGCCCACCGGGGCTAAGACAATACAATGAGCAGTTCTTC
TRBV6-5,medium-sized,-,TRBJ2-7,CASSSNYEQYF,TGTGCCAGCAGTTCAAACTACGAGCAGTACTTC
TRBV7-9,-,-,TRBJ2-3,CASSKQGTDTQYF,TGTGCCAGCAGCAAACAGGGCACAGATACGCAGTATTTT
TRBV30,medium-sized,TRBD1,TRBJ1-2,CAWSRDSPYGYTF,TGTGCCTGGAGTAGGGACAGCCCCTATGGCTACACCTTC
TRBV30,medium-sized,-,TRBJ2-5,CAWSVGGEETQYF,TGTGCCTGGAGTGTAGGGGGGGAAGAGACCCAGTACTTC
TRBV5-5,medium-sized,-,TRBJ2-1,CASSLVQQLNEQFF,TGTGCCAGCAGCTTAGTACAGCAATTAAATGAGCAGTTCTTC
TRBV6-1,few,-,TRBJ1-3,CASSEVDFSGNTIYF,TGTGCCAGCAGTGAAGTCGATTTCTCTGGAAACACCATATATTTT
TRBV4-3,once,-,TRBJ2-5,CASSQDPPGRGPETQYF,TGCGCCAGCAGCCAAGATCCGCCTGGGAGGGGGCCAGAGACCCAGTACTTC
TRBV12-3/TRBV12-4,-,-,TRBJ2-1,CASSPLQGLFNEQFF,TGTGCCAGCAGCCCCCTCCAGGGGCTTTTCAATGAGCAGTTCTTC
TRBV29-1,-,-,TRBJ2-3,CSARQGLSGGPTDTQYF,TGCAGCGCCAGACAGGGGTTAAGCGGGGGGCCAACAGATACGCAGTATTTT
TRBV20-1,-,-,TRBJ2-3,CSASSPSSTDTQYF,TGCAGTGCTAGTAGTCCATCTAGCACAGATACGCAGTATTTT
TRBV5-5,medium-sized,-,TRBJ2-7,CASSLDPPSSYEQYF,TGTGCCAGCAGCTTGGATCCACCCAGCTCCTACGAGCAGTACTTC
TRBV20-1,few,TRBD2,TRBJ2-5,CSAFSGGGETQYF,TGCAGTGCTTTCTCTGGCGGGGGAGAGACCCAGTACTTC
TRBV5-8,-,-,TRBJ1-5,CASSYGTGYSNQPQHF,TGTGCCAGCAGCTACGGGACCGGGTATAGCAATCAGCCCCAGCATTTT
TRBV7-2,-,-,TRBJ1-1,CASSLTPGAEAFF,TGTGCCAGCAGCCTGACCCCTGGGGCTGAAGCTTTCTTT
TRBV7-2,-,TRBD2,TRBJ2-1,CASSLVAGGYNEQFF,TGTGCCAGCAGCTTGGTGGCGGGGGGATACAATGAGCAGTTCTTC
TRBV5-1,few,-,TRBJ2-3,CASSLNPPPDLDTQYF,TGCGCCAGCAGCTTAAACCCCCCACCTGACCTAGATACGCAGTATTTT
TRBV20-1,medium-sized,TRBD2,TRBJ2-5,CSARGVDSGVAQYF,TGCAGTGCTAGAGGGGTTGATAGCGGGGTGGCCCAGTACTTC
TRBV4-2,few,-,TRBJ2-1,CASSQDRNTPYNEQFF,TGTGCCAGCAGCCAAGACCGTAATACGCCCTACAATGAGCAGTTCTTC
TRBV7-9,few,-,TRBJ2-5,CASSLGGVTQETQYF,TGTGCCAGCAGCTTAGGAGGGGTAACCCAAGAGACCCAGTACTTC
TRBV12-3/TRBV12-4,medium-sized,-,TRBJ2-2,CASSLQVWNTGELFF,TGTGCCAGCAGCCTGCAGGTGTGGAACACCGGGGAGCTGTTTTTT
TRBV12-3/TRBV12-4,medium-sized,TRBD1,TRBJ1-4,CASRMGQEVEKLFF,TGTGCCAGCAGGATGGGACAGGAGGTGGAAAAACTGTTTTTT
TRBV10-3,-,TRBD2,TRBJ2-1,CAIGSAGGLPYNEQFF,TGTGCCATCGGTTCAGCGGGGGGCCTCCCTTACAATGAGCAGTTCTTC
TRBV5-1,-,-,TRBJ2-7,CASSLNPSSYKQYF,TGCGCCAGCAGCTTAAACCCGAGCTCCTACAAGCAGTACTTC
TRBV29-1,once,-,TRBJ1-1,CSYRAGLMNTEAFF,TGCAGCTACCGAGCGGGGCTCATGAACACTGAAGCTTTCTTT
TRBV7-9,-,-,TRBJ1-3,CASSGWRSGNTIYF,TGTGCCAGCAGCGGGTGGAGGAGTGGAAACACCATATATTTT
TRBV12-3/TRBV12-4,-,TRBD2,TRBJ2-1,CASRRRTSGGNEQFF,TGTGCCAGCAGACGCCGGACTAGCGGGGGCAATGAGCAGTTCTTC
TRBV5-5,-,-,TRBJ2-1,CASSYLQGSSYNEQFF,TGTGCCAGCAGTTACCTCCAGGGCTCCTCCTACAATGAGCAGTTCTTC
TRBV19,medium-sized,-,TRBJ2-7,CASSIDLGAAGPYEQYF,TGTGCCAGTAGTATAGATCTCGGTGCGGCGGGACCCTACGAGCAGTACTTC
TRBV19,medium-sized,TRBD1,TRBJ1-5,CASNLQGAGNQPQHF,TGTGCCAGTAATCTACAGGGGGCGGGCAATCAGCCCCAGCATTTT
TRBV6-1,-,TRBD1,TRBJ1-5,CASRGDSSNQPQHF,TGTGCCAGCCGGGGGGACAGTTCCAATCAGCCCCAGCATTTT
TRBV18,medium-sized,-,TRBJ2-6,CASSPAIQLVLGANVLTF,TGTGCCAGCTCACCAGCGATTCAATTAGTTCTGGGGGCCAACGTCCTGACTTTC
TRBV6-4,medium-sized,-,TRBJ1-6,CASSDGGENSPLHF,TGTGCCAGCAGTGACGGTGGCGAGAATTCACCCCTCCACTTT
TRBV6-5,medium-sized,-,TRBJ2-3,CASSPPGAALGTQYF,TGTGCCAGCAGTCCCCCCGGGGCGGCCCTAGGTACGCAGTATTTT
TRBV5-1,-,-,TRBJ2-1,CASYDSHPYNEQFF,TGCGCCAGTTACGACTCTCACCCCTACAATGAGCAGTTCTTC
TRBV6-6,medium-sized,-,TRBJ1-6,CASIRGTADSSYNSPLHF,TGTGCCAGCATCCGCGGGACCGCCGATAGCTCCTATAATTCACCCCTCCACTTT
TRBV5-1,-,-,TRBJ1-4,CASRVQSTNEKLFF,TGCGCCAGCAGGGTGCAGTCAACTAATGAAAAACTGTTTTTT
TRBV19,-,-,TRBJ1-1,CASSIAGTRTEAFF,TGTGCCAGTAGTATAGCGGGGACCAGGACTGAAGCTTTCTTT
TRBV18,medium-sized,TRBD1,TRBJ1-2,CASSPDRVAGYTF,TGTGCCAGCTCACCCGACAGGGTCGCTGGCTACACCTTC
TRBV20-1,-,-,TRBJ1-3,CSAPDVFSGNTIYF,TGCAGTGCTCCGGACGTATTCTCTGGAAACACCATATATTTT
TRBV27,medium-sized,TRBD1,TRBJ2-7,CASSLTTTGYEQYF,TGTGCCAGCAGTTTAACTACGACAGGGTACGAGCAGTACTTC
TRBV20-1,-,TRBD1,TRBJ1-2,CSASTWTGGSAGYTF,TGCAGTGCTAGTACATGGACAGGGGGCTCTGCGGGCTACACCTTC
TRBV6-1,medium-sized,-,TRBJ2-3,CASRDLETQYF,TGTGCCAGCAGGGACCTCGAGACGCAGTATTTT
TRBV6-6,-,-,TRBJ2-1,CASIILQGGDEQFF,TGTGCCAGCATTATTCTACAGGGAGGGGATGAGCAGTTCTTC
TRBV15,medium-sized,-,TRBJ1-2,CATSRDSVNYGYTF,TGTGCCACCAGCAGAGATTCCGTAAACTATGGCTACACCTTC
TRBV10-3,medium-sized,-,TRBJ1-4,CAISESGRTTNEKLFF,TGTGCCATCAGTGAGTCGGGACGTACAACTAATGAAAAACTGTTTTTT